This T cell receptor beta chain was sequenced in a study of relationships among human T cell subsets. The T cell receptor alpha and beta CDR3 regions were amplified from mRNA by semiquantitative ARM-PCR. Exponential amplification used communal superprimers after tagged nested gene-specific primers in ARM-PCR. TCRdb independently ran MiXCR on the multiplex PCR reads; one entry per CDR3 protein. The table includes about 9,100 distinct CDR3 sequences, 50% to 60% detected once. The length of the CDR3 is 15 residues. The germline V gene encodes CDR1 SNHLY and CDR2 FYNNEI. Trimming cost V 5 bases and J 4 bases, with 17 bases left between them. Memory T cells were selected with anti-CD45RO beads from the CD45RA-negative fraction. T cell subsets were isolated with antibody-coated magnetic beads.

This rearrangement joins TRBV2 to TRBJ1-2, with D possibly matching TRBD1 (5 bases). The sample taken for sequencing was memory T cells sorted from blood. This TCR came from a man aged 40-49 years in good health. This CDR3 reads CASSFLGTPSYGYTF. The DNA of the CDR3 is TGTGCCAGCAGTTTCTTGGGGACCCCCTCCTATGGCTACACCTTC.